The subject of this entry is one T cell receptor beta chain. The antigen is undetermined. The data were taken from a study of cytomegalovirus exposure and HLA in healthy donors. It was healthy bone marrow donors who served as donors. Nominally healthy donors provided the samples, though records likely missed some immune exposures. This CDR3 has 17 residues. The junction had 13 bases not matched to a gene; V was cut back by 10 bases and J by 5 bases. The germline CDR1 and CDR2 sequences are MRHNA and SNTAGT. Notes on the study in general: Most TCR sequences were rare, but some public TCRs occurred in many donors. It emerged from a later analysis that several of the most significant clusters appeared to be linked to common viral pathogens.

The PCR had 60 Vbeta and 13 Jbeta primers. Some clones are missing from TCRdb's copy, which holds only in-frame ones; the method was immunoSEQ multiplex PCR. Of about 90,000 clones in the sample, over 60% were seen once. What was sequenced was PBMCs. This chain uses TRBV6-4 with TRBJ2-5; TRBD2 matches at 16 bases. The sequence was obtained from a woman in her forties or fifties in good health and CMV-seropositive. This chain's CDR3 is CATGTSGGGMCSETQYF. The DNA of the CDR3 is TGTGCCACTGGGACTAGCGGGGGGGGGATGTGCTCGGAGACCCAGTACTTC.